Here is one T cell receptor beta chain with its context. The source of the sample is a study of blood T cell repertoires in COVID-19. Study background: Researchers got acute and convalescent COVID-19 samples from the United States, Italy and Spain.

Using immunoSEQ multiplex PCR, the repertoire was profiled, and TCRdb retains in-frame clones only, with some absent. This table has approximately 230,000 clones, 85% to 95% appearing once. Enrollees, about 18 to 100 years old, lived in about two dozen US areas. Categorization into cohorts depended on clinical history that participants reported. The sequenced material came from PBMCs or T cells enriched from blood (not recorded which). The sequence was obtained from a woman in her late teens or twenties who had recovered from COVID-19.

The chain's CDR3 is CASSLWALRDQPQHF. CDR3 nucleotides: TGTGCCAGCAGTTTATGGGCCCTGAGGGATCAGCCCCAGCATTTT. The chain employs TRBV28 and TRBJ1-5; no firm D call. The CDR3 contains 15 residues. V lost 0 bases, J lost 5 bases, and 11 bases lay in between. The V gene's germline CDR1 is MDHEN and CDR2 SYDVKM.